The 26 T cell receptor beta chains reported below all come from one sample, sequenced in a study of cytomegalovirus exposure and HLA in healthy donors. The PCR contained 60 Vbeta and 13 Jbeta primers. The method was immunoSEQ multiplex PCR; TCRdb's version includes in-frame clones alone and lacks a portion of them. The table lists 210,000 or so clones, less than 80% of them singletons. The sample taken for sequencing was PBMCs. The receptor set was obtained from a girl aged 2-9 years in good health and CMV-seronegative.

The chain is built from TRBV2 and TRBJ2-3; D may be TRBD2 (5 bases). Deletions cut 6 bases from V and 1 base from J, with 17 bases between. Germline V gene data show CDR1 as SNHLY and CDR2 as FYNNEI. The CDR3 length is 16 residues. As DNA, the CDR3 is TGTGCCAGCAGGCCAAACGGGATCACCTGCACAGATACGCAGTATTTT. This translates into CASRPNGITCTDTQYF.

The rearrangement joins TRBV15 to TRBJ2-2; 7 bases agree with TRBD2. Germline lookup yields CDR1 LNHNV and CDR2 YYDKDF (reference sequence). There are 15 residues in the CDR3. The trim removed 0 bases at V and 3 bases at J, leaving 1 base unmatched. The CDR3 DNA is TGTGCCACCAGCAGAGAGGGGAGGGACACCGGGGAGCTGTTTTTT. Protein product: CATSREGRDTGELFF.

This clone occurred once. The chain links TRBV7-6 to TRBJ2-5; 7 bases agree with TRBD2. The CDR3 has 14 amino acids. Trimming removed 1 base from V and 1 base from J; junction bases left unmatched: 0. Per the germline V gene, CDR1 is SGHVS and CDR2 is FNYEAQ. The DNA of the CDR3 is TGTGCCAGCAGCTTAGGGACTAGCCAAGAGACCCAGTACTTC. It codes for CASSLGTSQETQYF.

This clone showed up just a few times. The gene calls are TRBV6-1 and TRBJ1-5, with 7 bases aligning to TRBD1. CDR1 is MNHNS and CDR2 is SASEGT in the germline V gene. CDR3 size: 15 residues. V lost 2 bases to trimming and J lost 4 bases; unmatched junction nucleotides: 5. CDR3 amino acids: CASSENRGGNQPQHF. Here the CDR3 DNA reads TGTGCCAGCAGTGAAAACAGGGGAGGTAATCAGCCCCAGCATTTT.

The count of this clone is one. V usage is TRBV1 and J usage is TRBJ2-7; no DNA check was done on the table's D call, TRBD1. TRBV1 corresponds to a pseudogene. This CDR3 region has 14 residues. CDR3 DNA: TGCACCAGCAGCCAAGAAGACAGGGTAAACGAGCAGTACTTC. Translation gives CTSSQEDRVNEQYF.

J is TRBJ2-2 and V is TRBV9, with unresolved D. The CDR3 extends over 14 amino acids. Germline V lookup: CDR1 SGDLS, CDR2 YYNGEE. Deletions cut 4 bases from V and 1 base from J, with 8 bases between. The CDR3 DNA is TGTGCCAGCAGCCCGCCGGGGAACACCGGGGAGCTGTTTTTT. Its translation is CASSPPGNTGELFF. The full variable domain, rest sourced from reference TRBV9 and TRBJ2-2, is DSGVTQTPKHLITATGQRVTLRCSPRSGDLSVYWYQQSLDQGLQFLIQYYNGEERAKGNILERFSAQQFPDLHSELNLSSLELGDSALYFCASSPPGNTGELFFGEGSRLTVL.

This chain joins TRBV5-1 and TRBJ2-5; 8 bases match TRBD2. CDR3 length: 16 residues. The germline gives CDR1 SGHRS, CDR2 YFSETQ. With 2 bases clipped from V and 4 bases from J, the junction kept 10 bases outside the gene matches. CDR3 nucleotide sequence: TGCGCCAGCAGCTTAGGAAGCGGGAGTTTTAGAGAGACCCAGTACTTC. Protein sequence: CASSLGSGSFRETQYF.

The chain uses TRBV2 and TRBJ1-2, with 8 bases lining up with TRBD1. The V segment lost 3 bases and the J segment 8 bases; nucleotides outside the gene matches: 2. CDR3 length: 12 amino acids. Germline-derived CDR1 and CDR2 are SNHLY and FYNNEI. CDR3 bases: TGTGCCAGCAGTGAGACAGGGGAGGGCTACACCTTC. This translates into CASSETGEGYTF.

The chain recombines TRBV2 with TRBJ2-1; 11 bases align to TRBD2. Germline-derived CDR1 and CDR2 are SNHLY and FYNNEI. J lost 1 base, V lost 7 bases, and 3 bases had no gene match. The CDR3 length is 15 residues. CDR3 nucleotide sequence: TGTGCCAGCAAGGGGACTAGCGGATCCTACAATGAGCAGTTCTTC. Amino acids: CASKGTSGSYNEQFF.

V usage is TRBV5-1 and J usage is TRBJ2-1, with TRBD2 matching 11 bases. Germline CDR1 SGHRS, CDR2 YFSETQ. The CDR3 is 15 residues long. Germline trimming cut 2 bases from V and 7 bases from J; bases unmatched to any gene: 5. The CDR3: CASSFGASGGNEQFF. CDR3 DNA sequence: TGCGCCAGCAGCTTTGGTGCTAGCGGGGGGAATGAGCAGTTCTTC.

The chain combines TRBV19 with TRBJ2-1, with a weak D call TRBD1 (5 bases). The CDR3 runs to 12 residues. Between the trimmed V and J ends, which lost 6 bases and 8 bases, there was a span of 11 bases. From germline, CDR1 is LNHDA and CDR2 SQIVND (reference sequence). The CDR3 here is CASRGALDEQFF. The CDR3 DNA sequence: TGTGCCAGTAGAGGGGCTCTGGATGAGCAGTTCTTC.

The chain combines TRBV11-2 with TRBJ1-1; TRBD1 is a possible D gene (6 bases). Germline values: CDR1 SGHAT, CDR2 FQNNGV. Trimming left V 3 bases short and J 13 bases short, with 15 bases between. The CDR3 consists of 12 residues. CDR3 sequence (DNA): TGTGCCAGCAGCTTGGGTGTTTTAGGGGGTTTCTTT. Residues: CASSLGVLGGFF. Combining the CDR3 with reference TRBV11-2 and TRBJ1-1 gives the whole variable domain EAGVAQSPRYKIIEKRQSVAFWCNPISGHATLYWYQQILGQGPKLLIQFQNNGVVDDSQLPKDRFSAERLKGVDSTLKIQPAKLEDSAVYLCASSLGVLGGFFGQGTRLTVV.

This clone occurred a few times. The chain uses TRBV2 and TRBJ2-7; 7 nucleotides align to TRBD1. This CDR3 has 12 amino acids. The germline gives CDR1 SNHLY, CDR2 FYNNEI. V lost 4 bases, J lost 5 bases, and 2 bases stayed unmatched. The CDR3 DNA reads TGTGCCAGCAGTGCACAGGGGAACGAGCAGTACTTC. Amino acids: CASSAQGNEQYF.

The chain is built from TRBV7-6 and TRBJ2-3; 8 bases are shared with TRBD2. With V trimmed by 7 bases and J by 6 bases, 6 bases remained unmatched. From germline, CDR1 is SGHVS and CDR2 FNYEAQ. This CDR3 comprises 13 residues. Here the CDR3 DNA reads TGTGCCAGCACTTCCGGCGGGGGGGATACGCAGTATTTT. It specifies CASTSGGGDTQYF.

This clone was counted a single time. The CDR3 region has the DNA TGTGCCAGCAGTTTATCGTATCAAGAGACCCAGTACTTC. Amino acids: CASSLSYQETQYF. J is TRBJ2-5 and V is TRBV27; no clear D gene. Trimming removed 0 bases at V and 2 bases at J, with 4 bases between. The CDR3 length is 13 residues. Germline CDR1 and CDR2: MNHEY and SMNVEV (reference sequence).

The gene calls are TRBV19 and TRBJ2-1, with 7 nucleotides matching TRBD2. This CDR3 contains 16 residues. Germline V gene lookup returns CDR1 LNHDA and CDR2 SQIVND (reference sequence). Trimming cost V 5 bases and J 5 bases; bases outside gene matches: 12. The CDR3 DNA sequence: TGTGCCAGTAGTTCCCGGGGCCAGCGGGATAACAATGAGCAGTTCTTC. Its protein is CASSSRGQRDNNEQFF.

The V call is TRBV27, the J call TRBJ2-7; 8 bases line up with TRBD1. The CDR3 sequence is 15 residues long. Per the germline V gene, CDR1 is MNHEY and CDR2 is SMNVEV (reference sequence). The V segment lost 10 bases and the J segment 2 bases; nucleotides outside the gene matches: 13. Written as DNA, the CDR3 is TGTGCCACTTCGACAGGGGAAGGTGGAACCTACGAGCAGTACTTC. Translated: CATSTGEGGTYEQYF.

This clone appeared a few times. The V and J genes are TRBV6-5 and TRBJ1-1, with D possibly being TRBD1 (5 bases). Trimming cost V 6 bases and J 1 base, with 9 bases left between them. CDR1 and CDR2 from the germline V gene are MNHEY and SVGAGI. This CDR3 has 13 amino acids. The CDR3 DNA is TGTGCCAGCAGGAGACAGTGGAACACTGAAGCTTTCTTT. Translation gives CASRRQWNTEAFF.

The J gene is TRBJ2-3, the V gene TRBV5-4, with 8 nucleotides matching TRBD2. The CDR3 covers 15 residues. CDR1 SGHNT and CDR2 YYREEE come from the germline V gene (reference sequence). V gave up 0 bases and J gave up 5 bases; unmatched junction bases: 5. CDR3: CASSLGREVEDTQYF. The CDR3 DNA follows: TGTGCCAGCAGCTTGGGGCGGGAGGTTGAAGATACGCAGTATTTT.

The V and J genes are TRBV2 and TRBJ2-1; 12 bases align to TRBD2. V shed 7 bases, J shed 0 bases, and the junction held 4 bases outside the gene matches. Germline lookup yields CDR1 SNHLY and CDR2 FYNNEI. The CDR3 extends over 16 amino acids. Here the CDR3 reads CASTSTSGSSYNEQFF. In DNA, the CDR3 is TGTGCCAGCACCTCGACTAGCGGGAGCTCCTACAATGAGCAGTTCTTC.

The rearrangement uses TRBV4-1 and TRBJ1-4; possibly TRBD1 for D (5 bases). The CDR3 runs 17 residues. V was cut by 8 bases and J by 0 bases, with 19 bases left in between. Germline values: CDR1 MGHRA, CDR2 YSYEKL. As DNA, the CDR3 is TGCGCCAGCCGTCGTGGGGGGATAAGAGCAACTAATGAAAAACTGTTTTTT. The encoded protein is CASRRGGIRATNEKLFF.

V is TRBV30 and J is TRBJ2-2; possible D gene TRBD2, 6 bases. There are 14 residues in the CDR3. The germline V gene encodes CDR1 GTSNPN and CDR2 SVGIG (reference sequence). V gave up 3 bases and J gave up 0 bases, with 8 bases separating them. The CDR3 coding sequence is TGTGCCTGGAGGGGGGGAACGAACACCGGGGAGCTGTTTTTT. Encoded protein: CAWRGGTNTGELFF.

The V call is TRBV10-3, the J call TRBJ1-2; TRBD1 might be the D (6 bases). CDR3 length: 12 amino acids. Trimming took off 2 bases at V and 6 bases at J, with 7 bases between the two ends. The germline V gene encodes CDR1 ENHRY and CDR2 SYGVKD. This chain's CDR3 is CAISETGNGYTF. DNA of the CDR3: TGTGCCATCAGTGAGACAGGGAATGGCTACACCTTC.

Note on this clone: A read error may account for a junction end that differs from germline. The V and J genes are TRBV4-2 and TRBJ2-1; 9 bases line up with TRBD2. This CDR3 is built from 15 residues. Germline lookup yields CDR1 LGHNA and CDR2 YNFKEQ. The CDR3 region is CASCHSGSSYNEQFF. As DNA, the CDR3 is TGTGCCAGCTGCCATAGCGGGAGCTCCTACAATGAGCAGTTCTTC.

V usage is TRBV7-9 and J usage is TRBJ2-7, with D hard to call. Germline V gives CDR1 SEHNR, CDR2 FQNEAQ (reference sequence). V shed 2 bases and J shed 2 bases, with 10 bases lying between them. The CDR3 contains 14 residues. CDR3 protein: CASSLSPGTYEQYF. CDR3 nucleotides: TGTGCCAGCAGCTTATCGCCAGGTACCTACGAGCAGTACTTC.

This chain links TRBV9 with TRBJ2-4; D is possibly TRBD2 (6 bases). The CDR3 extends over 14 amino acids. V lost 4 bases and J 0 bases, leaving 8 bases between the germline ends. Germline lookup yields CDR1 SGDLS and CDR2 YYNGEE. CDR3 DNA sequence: TGTGCCAGCAGCCGGGGACTAGCCAAAAACATTCAGTACTTC. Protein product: CASSRGLAKNIQYF.